Listed below are T cell receptor beta chains from one sample, sequenced in a study of T cell changes during pregnancy in multiple sclerosis. Clones were sequenced by immunoSEQ multiplex PCR, and TCRdb holds only the in-frame ones, with some missing. The sample shows some 70,000 clones, 91% of them seen only once. This sample comprised CD8+ T cells from peripheral blood mononuclear cells, obtained before pregnancy. The receptor set was obtained from a female donor with multiple sclerosis, enrolled in a pregnancy study. The CDR3 runs from the conserved cysteine through the conserved F or W. Fields, in order: CDR3 protein, CDR3 DNA, clone size, D gene, J gene, V gene. A D gene is named only where the DNA matches it firmly. Not every row has a clone size; where given, it reads once, few, many or a size class.

CASRDRVGYGYTF	TGTGCCAGTCGGGACAGGGTGGGCTATGGCTACACCTTC	.	TRBD1	TRBJ1-2	TRBV19
CASSQWGRQAPYEQYF	TGCGCCAGCAGTCAATGGGGGAGGCAGGCTCCCTACGAGCAGTACTTC	.	.	TRBJ2-7	TRBV23-1
CASSPPNSNQPQHF	TGTGCCAGCAGTCCCCCAAATAGCAATCAGCCCCAGCATTTT	.	.	TRBJ1-5	TRBV27
CASSGGNEQFF	TGTGCCAGCAGCGGAGGCAATGAGCAGTTCTTC	.	.	TRBJ2-1	TRBV9
CASSVGGLGIHGYTF	TGTGCCAGCAGCGTGGGGGGATTGGGAATTCATGGCTACACCTTC	few	.	TRBJ1-2	TRBV9
CASSMIQGGTGELFF	TGTGCCAGTAGTATGATACAGGGGGGGACCGGGGAGCTGTTTTTT	.	.	TRBJ2-2	TRBV19
CSASGWGGREGLFF	TGCAGCGCATCTGGGTGGGGTGGGCGCGAGGGACTGTTTTTT	few	.	TRBJ1-4	TRBV29-1
CASSYRDSNQPQHF	TGTGCCAGCAGCTACCGGGACAGTAATCAGCCCCAGCATTTT	.	TRBD1	TRBJ1-5	TRBV13
CASSVEAGGPDTQYF	TGTGCCAGCAGCGTAGAGGCGGGGGGGCCAGATACGCAGTATTTT	.	TRBD2	TRBJ2-3	TRBV9
CAWSVPGDEQYF	TGTGCCTGGAGTGTACCCGGGGACGAGCAGTACTTC	.	.	TRBJ2-7	TRBV30
CASRTGTGLGGELFF	TGTGCCAGCAGAACCGGGACAGGACTGGGCGGGGAGCTGTTTTTT	.	TRBD1	TRBJ2-2	TRBV7-3
CASSAETSGGATGELFF	TGTGCCAGCAGCGCAGAGACTAGCGGGGGGGCGACCGGGGAGCTGTTTTTT	.	TRBD2	TRBJ2-2	TRBV9
CASSQVGGLGYGYTF	TGTGCCAGCAGCCAAGTTGGAGGGCTGGGCTATGGCTACACCTTC	.	.	TRBJ1-2	TRBV14
CASSDTPTGGTDTQYF	TGTGCCAGCAGTGACACCCCGACAGGGGGCACAGATACGCAGTATTTT	once	TRBD1	TRBJ2-3	TRBV6-4
CASSLGLAGGLTGELFF	TGTGCCAGCAGCTTGGGTCTAGCGGGGGGGCTCACCGGGGAGCTGTTTTTT	.	TRBD2	TRBJ2-2	TRBV5-4
CASSLIGSSYNEQFF	TGTGCCAGCAGTTTAATAGGGAGCTCCTACAATGAGCAGTTCTTC	.	.	TRBJ2-1	TRBV27